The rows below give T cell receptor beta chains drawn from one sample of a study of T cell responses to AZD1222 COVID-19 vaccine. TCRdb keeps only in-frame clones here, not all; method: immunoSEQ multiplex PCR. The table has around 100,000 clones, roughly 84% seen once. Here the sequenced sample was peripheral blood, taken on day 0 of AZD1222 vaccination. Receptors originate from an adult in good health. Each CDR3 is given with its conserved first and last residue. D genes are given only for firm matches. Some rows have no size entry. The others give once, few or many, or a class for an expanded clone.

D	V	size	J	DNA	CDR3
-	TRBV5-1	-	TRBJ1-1	TGCGCCAGCAGCTTCACCCAGGGACGTAACATGAACACTGAAGCTTTCTTT	CASSFTQGRNMNTEAFF
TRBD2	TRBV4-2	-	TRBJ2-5	TGTGCCAGCAGCCAGAATCAGCGGGAGGGGAAAGAGACCCAGTACTTC	CASSQNQREGKETQYF
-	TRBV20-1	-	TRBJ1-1	TGCAGTGCTAGTTTCCCTCCTTACGCTGAAGCTTTCTTT	CSASFPPYAEAFF
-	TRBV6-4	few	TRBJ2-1	TGTGCCAGCAGTGCCGGACCCTACAATGAGCAGTTCTTC	CASSAGPYNEQFF
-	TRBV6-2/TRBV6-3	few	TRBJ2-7	TGTGCCAGCAGCTTTCCTCAGGGCCCGAGCTCCTACGAGCAGTACTTC	CASSFPQGPSSYEQYF
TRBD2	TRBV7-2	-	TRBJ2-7	TGTGCCAGCAGCTTGGGAGGGTTGGGGTCCTACGAGCAGTACTTC	CASSLGGLGSYEQYF
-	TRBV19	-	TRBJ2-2	TGTGCCAGTAGTATAGGAGGCAGGATTACGAACACCGGGGAGCTGTTTTTT	CASSIGGRITNTGELFF
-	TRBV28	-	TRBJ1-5	TGTGCCAGCAGCGAAGGGGGGCGTCAGCCCCAGCATTTT	CASSEGGRQPQHF
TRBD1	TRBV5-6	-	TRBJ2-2	TGTGCCAGCAGCCACAGGGGTCGGACCGGGGAGCTGTTTTTT	CASSHRGRTGELFF
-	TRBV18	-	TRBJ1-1	TGTGCCAGCTCACCCCAAATGACAGGAAACACTGAAGCTTTCTTT	CASSPQMTGNTEAFF
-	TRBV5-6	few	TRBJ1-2	TGTGCCAGCAGCCCAACGGACAGACCTAACTATGGCTACACCTTC	CASSPTDRPNYGYTF
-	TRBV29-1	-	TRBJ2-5	TGCAGCGTTCATTCTGGGGGAGAGACCCAGTACTTC	CSVHSGGETQYF
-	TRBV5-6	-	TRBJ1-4	TGTGCCAGCAGCATTACCTCACACGCAACTAATGAAAAACTGTTTTTT	CASSITSHATNEKLFF
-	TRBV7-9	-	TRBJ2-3	TGTGCCAGCAGTCTCTTGTTCCGGGCTAGCACAGATACGCAGTATTTT	CASSLLFRASTDTQYF
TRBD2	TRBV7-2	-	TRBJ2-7	TGTGCCAGCAGCCGGGCGTCTAGCGGCTCCTACGAGCAGTACTTC	CASSRASSGSYEQYF
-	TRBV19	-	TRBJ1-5	TGTGCCAGTAGTACCCAGGATCAGCCCCAGCATTTT	CASSTQDQPQHF
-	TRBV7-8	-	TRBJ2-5	TGTGCCAGCAGCGCTGAGGGGCACTGGGAGACCCAGTACTTC	CASSAEGHWETQYF
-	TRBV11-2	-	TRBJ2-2	TGTGCCAGCAGCTCTGTGAGGGGCCGGGGCACCGGGGAGCTGTTTTTT	CASSSVRGRGTGELFF
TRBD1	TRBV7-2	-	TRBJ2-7	TGTGCCAGCAACGCAGGAGGACAGGGGGTTGGCGAGCAGTACTTC	CASNAGGQGVGEQYF
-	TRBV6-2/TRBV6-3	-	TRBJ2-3	TGTGCCAGCAGCCAGGTCACAGATACGCAGTATTTT	CASSQVTDTQYF
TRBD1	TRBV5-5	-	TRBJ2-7	TGTGCCAGCAGCCCCCAGACAGGGGGACTTTACGAGCAGTACTTC	CASSPQTGGLYEQYF
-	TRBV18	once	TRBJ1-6	TGTGCCAGCTCACCAGTCGACAGGCTAAATTCACCCCTCCACTTT	CASSPVDRLNSPLHF
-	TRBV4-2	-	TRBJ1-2	TGTGCCAGCAGCCAAGAGAGAGCCCCTGAGGATGGCTACACCTTC	CASSQERAPEDGYTF
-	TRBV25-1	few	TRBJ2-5	TGTGCCAGCAGCATCAGGGGAGAGACCCAGTACTTC	CASSIRGETQYF
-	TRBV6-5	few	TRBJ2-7	TGTGCCAGCAGTTTGGAGAGGGCCTACGAGCAGTACTTC	CASSLERAYEQYF
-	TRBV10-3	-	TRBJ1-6	TGTGCCATCAGTGAGTCGGCCAACGTTATTATAGGTTCACCCCTCCACTTT	CAISESANVIIGSPLHF
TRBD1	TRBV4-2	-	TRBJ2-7	TGTGCCAGCAGCCAAGGGGACAGGTTGGGCCACGAGCAGTACTTC	CASSQGDRLGHEQYF
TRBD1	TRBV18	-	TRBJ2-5	TGTGCCAGCTCACCGAGACAGGGGTCGGAGACCCAGTACTTC	CASSPRQGSETQYF
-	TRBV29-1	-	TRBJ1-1	TGCAGCGTTGTTGGTAGGGAGACTGAAGCTTTCTTT	CSVVGRETEAFF
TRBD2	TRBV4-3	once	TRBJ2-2	TGCGCCAGCAGCTATGCTAGCGGGAGTGGTGAGGAGCTGTTTTTT	CASSYASGSGEELFF
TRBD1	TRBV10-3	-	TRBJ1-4	TGTGCCACGTATAAGGGACAGGGAATCGAAAAACTGTTTTTT	CATYKGQGIEKLFF
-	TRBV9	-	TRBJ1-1	TGTGCCAGCAGCGGTAGCTCCACAGCCACTGAAGCTTTCTTT	CASSGSSTATEAFF
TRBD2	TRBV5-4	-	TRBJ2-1	TGTGCCAGCAGATTCGATCTAGCGGGGGGAGACAATGAGCAGTTCTTC	CASRFDLAGGDNEQFF
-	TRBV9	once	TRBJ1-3	TGTGCCAGCAGCGTAGGGCGGTACTCCGGAAACACCATATATTTT	CASSVGRYSGNTIYF
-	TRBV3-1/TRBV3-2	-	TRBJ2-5	TGTGCCAGCAGCCATCCTTCAGGGACCCGGTACCAAGAGACCCAGTACTTC	CASSHPSGTRYQETQYF
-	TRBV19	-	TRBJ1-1	TGTGCCAGTAGTATAGGAGAAGGGGAGGTCAACGGGAACACTGAAGCTTTCTTT	CASSIGEGEVNGNTEAFF
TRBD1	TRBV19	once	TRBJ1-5	TGTGCCACCAAGGACAGGGTATACAATCAGCCCCAGCATTTT	CATKDRVYNQPQHF
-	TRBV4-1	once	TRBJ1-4	TGCGCCAGCAGCCAAGGGATGACAGATAATGAAAAACTGTTTTTT	CASSQGMTDNEKLFF
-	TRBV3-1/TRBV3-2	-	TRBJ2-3	TGTGCCAGCAGCCAACTAGGTTCCCCTAGCACAGATACGCAGTATTTT	CASSQLGSPSTDTQYF
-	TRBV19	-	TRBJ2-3	TGTGCCAGTAGTATGCAGTTTCTTGATACGCAGTATTTT	CASSMQFLDTQYF
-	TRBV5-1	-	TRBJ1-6	TGCGCCAGCAGCTTGGGCGGTTCACCCCTCCACTTT	CASSLGGSPLHF
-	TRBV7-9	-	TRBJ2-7	TGTGCCAGCCGAGACACCCTCTCCTACGAGCAGTACTTC	CASRDTLSYEQYF
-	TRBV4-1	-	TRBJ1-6	TGCGCCAGCAGACCTCGGCGAAACAGGAATAATTCACCCCTCCACTTT	CASRPRRNRNNSPLHF